A single sample gave rise to the 10 T cell receptor beta chains below, sequenced in a study of molecular identifiers for immune sequencing clone quantification. TCRdb used MiXCR to reprocess the PCR reads, holding one entry per CDR3 protein. The table records about 640,000 distinct CDR3 sequences, less than 20% of them present only once. Sequences were obtained from naive CD8+ T cells from blood, with Jurkat cell RNA spiked in. Indicated subset: FACS-sorted CD8+CD4-CCR7+CD45RA+ naive T cells. These receptors all stem from a human donor in good health. Some libraries in this study had Jurkat cell RNA spiked in.

This clonotype was seen only a few times. The rearrangement joins TRBV25-1 to TRBJ2-1; 9 nucleotides line up with TRBD2. CDR1 MGHDK and CDR2 SYGVNS come from the germline V gene. The CDR3 spans 15 residues. J lost 2 bases, V lost 4 bases, and 3 bases had no gene match. CDR3: CASSGASGTYNEQFF. The CDR3 DNA reads as TGTGCCAGCAGTGGGGCTAGCGGGACCTACAATGAGCAGTTCTTC. Full variable domain (rest looked up from reference TRBV25-1 and TRBJ2-1): EADIYQTPRYLVIGTGKKITLECSQTMGHDKMYWYQQDPGMELHLIHYSYGVNSTEKGDLSSESTVSRIRTEHFPLTLESARPSHTSQYLCASSGASGTYNEQFFGPGTRLTVL.

This clonotype was counted a few times. The V and J genes are TRBV27 and TRBJ2-7; maybe TRBD1 (5 bases). The length of the CDR3 is 13 residues. The germline V gene encodes CDR1 MNHEY and CDR2 SMNVEV (reference sequence). V shed 8 bases and J shed 0 bases, with 11 bases lying between them. The CDR3 loop is CASGSGYSYEQYF. Here the CDR3 DNA reads TGTGCCAGCGGTTCAGGGTACTCCTACGAGCAGTACTTC.

This clonotype was observed a few times. V usage is TRBV19 and J usage is TRBJ2-7, with D perhaps TRBD2 (5 bases). The CDR3 length is 13 residues. The germline V and J ends were trimmed by 5 bases and 7 bases, with 15 bases remaining between them. Germline V gives CDR1 LNHDA, CDR2 SQIVND (reference sequence). CDR3 in DNA: TGTGCCAGTAGTCTAGGGAGATCGTGGGAGCAGTACTTC. Protein product: CASSLGRSWEQYF.

This clonotype occurred many times. The chain recombines TRBV24-1 with TRBJ2-3, with D perhaps TRBD2 (5 bases). Trimming pared 1 base from V and 0 bases from J, leaving 10 bases between. The CDR3 runs 16 residues. Germline assignment: CDR1 KGHDR and CDR2 SFDVKD. The CDR3 region has the DNA TGTGCCACCAGTGATTTCGCGGGTACTAGCACAGATACGCAGTATTTT. Its protein is CATSDFAGTSTDTQYF.

Remarks on this clonotype: The conserved phenylalanine or tryptophan is not found at the CDR3 terminus, so this likely reflects a read error. The genes are TRBV11-2 and TRBJ1-1; D gene ambiguous. The germline V gene has CDR1 SGHAT and CDR2 FQNNGV. V was shortened by 2 bases and J by 3 bases, with 13 bases between the two germline ends. This CDR3 is 15 amino acids long. CDR3 region: CASSLLMGMDTEAFL. CDR3 DNA sequence: TGTGCCAGCAGCTTATTGATGGGGATGGACACTGAAGCTTTCCTT.

This clonotype was detected many times. The chain carries TRBV25-1 and TRBJ1-1, with a possible D match to TRBD1 (5 bases). V was shortened by 1 base and J by 6 bases, with 9 bases between the two germline ends. This CDR3 has 13 residues. CDR1 MGHDK and CDR2 SYGVNS come from the germline V gene. Written as DNA, the CDR3 is TGTGCCAGCAGTGAATTCCGGGGGGCTGAAGCTTTCTTT. This gives the protein CASSEFRGAEAFF.

Comment on this clonotype: A much larger clone is a single base away; this may be a read error. The genes are TRBV20-1 and TRBJ2-7; D unclear. CDR3 size: 13 residues. Per germline, CDR1 DFQATT and CDR2 SNEGSKA (reference sequence). The CDR3 DNA is TGCAGTGCTGGAGACACAAAATTTTACGAGCAGTACTTC. Translated, it gives CSAGDTKFYEQYF.

This clonotype came up a few times. The chain couples TRBV9 to TRBJ2-5; 11 positions match TRBD2. CDR3 length equals 19 residues. The trim removed 3 bases at V and 5 bases at J, leaving 18 bases unmatched. The germline V gene encodes CDR1 SGDLS and CDR2 YYNGEE. In DNA form, the CDR3 reads TGTGCCAGCAGCGACCCCCGAAATACTAGCGGGGGTTCCTGGGAGACCCAGTACTTC. The encoded protein is CASSDPRNTSGGSWETQYF.

This clonotype was counted only a few times. The chain has TRBV4-3 and TRBJ2-2; 9 nucleotides line up with TRBD2. V shed 3 bases, J shed 1 base, and the junction held 6 bases outside the gene matches. The germline V gene has CDR1 LGHNA and CDR2 YSLEER. The CDR3 is made up of 17 amino acids. DNA of the CDR3: TGCGCCAGCAGCCACCGACTAGCGGTTATGAACACCGGGGAGCTGTTTTTT. As protein: CASSHRLAVMNTGELFF.

Many counts were recorded for this clonotype. The chain is built from TRBV4-1 and TRBJ1-2; 8 bases fit TRBD1. This CDR3 has 16 amino acids. The V gene's germline CDR1 is MGHRA and CDR2 YSYEKL. Trimming at V came to 0 bases and at J to 7 bases, leaving 10 bases not matched to a gene. The CDR3 DNA sequence: TGCGCCAGCAGCCAAGATGGAGGCAGGGGGCTTGTTGGCTACACCTTC. Amino acids: CASSQDGGRGLVGYTF.